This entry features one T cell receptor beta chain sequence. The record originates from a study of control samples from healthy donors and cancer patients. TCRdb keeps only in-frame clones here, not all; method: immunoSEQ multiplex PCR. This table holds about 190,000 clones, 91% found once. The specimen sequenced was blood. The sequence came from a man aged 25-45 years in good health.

In DNA, the CDR3 is TGCGCCAGCAGCTCTTCCCCCGAAGCCAAAAACATTCAGTACTTC. This gives the protein CASSSSPEAKNIQYF. This chain joins TRBV5-1 and TRBJ2-4, with D uncertain. Trimming took 3 bases from V and 0 from J, leaving 10 bases between them. Per germline, CDR1 SGHRS and CDR2 YFSETQ. The CDR3 runs 15 residues.